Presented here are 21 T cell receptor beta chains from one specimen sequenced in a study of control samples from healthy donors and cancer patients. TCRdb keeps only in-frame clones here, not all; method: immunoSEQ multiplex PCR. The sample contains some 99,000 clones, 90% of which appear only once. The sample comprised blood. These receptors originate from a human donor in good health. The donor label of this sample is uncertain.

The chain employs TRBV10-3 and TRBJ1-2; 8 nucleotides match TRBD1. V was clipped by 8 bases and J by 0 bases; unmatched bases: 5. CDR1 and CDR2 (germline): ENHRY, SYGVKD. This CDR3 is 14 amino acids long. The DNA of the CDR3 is TGTGCCATCGCCGGGACAGGATCTAACTATGGCTACACCTTC. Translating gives CAIAGTGSNYGYTF.

The DNA for the CDR3 is TGTGCCAGCAGCGGGACAGGCTACGAGCAGTACTTC. Protein sequence: CASSGTGYEQYF. The chain employs TRBV7-9 and TRBJ2-7; 8 positions match TRBD1. Germline V gene sequence: CDR1 SEHNR, CDR2 FQNEAQ (reference sequence). The CDR3 has 12 residues. The V and J ends lost 5 bases and 3 bases, in that order; junction bases with no gene match: 0.

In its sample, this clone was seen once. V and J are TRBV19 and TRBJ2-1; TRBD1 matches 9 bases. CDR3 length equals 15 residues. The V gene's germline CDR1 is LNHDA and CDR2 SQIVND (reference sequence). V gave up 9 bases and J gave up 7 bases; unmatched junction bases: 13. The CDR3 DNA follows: TGTGCCAGCCATTCTTATAACAGGGGGCCGAATGAGCAGTTCTTC. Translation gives CASHSYNRGPNEQFF.

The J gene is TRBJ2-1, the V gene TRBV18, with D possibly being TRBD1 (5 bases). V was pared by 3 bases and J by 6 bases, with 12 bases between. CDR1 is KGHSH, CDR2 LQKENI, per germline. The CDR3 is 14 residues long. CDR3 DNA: TGTGCCAGCTCACCTACGATTCAGGGCAATGAGCAGTTCTTC. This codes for CASSPTIQGNEQFF.

CDR3 in amino acids: CASSPRGSANEQFF. DNA for the CDR3: TGTGCCAGCAGTCCCAGGGGGTCGGCCAATGAGCAGTTCTTC. This chain joins TRBV7-9 and TRBJ2-1; 7 bases agree with TRBD1. The V gene's germline CDR1 is SEHNR and CDR2 FQNEAQ (reference sequence). CDR3 length: 14 residues. Trimming removed 6 bases from V and 6 bases from J; junction bases left unmatched: 8. Full variable domain (outside the CDR3, taken from reference TRBV7-9 and TRBJ2-1): DTGVSQNPRHKITKRGQNVTFRCDPISEHNRLYWYRQTLGQGPEFLTYFQNEAQLEKSRLLSDRFSAERPKGSFSTLEIQRTEQGDSAMYLCASSPRGSANEQFFGPGTRLTVL.

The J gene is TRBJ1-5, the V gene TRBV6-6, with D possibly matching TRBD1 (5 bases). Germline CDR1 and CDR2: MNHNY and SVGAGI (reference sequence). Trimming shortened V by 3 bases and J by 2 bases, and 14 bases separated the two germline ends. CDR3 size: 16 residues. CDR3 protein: CASSYFRDRGNQPQHF. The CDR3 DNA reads TGTGCCAGCAGTTATTTTCGGGACCGCGGCAATCAGCCCCAGCATTTT.

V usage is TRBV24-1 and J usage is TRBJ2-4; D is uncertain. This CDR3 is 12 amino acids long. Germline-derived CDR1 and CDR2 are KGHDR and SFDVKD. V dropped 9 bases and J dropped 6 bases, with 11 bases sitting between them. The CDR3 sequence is CATPGILNIQYF. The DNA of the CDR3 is TGTGCCACCCCCGGAATTTTAAACATTCAGTACTTC.

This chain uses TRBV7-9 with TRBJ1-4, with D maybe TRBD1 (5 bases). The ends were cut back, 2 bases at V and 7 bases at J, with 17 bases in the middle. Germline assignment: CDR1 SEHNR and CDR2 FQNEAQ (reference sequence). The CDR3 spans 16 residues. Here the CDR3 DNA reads TGTGCCAGCAGCTTACGGTCCGGGACCGAGGGTGAAAAACTGTTTTTT. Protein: CASSLRSGTEGEKLFF.

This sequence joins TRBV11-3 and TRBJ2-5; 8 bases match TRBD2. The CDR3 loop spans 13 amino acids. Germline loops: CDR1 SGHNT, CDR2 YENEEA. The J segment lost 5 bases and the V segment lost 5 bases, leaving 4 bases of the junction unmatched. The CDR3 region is CASSPGLAETQYF. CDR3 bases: TGTGCCAGCAGCCCAGGACTAGCCGAGACCCAGTACTTC.

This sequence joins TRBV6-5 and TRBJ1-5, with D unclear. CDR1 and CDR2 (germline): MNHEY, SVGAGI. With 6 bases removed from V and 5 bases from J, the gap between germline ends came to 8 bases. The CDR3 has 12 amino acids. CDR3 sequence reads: CASRGIDQPQHF. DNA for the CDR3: TGTGCCAGCAGGGGGATCGATCAGCCCCAGCATTTT.

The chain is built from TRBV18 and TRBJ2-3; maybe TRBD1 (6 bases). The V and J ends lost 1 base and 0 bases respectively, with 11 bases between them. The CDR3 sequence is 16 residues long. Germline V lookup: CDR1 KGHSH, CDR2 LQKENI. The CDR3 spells CASSPRRTASTDTQYF. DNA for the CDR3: TGTGCCAGCTCACCACGAAGGACAGCTAGCACAGATACGCAGTATTTT.

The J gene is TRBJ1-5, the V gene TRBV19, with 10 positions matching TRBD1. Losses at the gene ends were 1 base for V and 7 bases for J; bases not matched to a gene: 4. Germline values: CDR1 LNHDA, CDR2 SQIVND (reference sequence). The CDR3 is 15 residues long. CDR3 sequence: CASSIVTGGRQPQHF. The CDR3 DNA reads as TGTGCCAGTAGTATAGTGACAGGGGGCCGGCAGCCCCAGCATTTT. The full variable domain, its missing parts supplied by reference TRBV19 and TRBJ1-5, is DGGITQSPKYLFRKEGQNVTLSCEQNLNHDAMYWYRQDPGQGLRLIYYSQIVNDFQKGDIAEGYSVSREKKESFPLTVTSAQKNPTAFYLCASSIVTGGRQPQHFGDGTRLSIL.

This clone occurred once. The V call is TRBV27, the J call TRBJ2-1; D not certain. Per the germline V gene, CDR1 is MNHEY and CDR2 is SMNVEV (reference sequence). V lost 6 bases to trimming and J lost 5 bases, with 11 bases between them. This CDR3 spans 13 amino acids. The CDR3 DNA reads TGTGCCAGCAGGAGGACGGATAACAATGAGCAGTTCTTC. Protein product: CASRRTDNNEQFF.

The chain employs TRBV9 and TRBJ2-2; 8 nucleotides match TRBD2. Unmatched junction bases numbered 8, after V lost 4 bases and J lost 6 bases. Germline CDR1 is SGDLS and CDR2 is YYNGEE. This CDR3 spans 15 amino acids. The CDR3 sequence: CASSFSGGGSGELFF. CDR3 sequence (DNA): TGTGCCAGCAGCTTCAGCGGGGGCGGATCCGGGGAGCTGTTTTTT.

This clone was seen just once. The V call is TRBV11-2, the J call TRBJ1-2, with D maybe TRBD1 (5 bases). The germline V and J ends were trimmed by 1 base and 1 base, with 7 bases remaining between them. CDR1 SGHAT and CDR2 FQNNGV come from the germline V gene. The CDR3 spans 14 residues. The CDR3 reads CASSLGGVNYGYTF. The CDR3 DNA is TGTGCCAGCAGCTTAGGAGGGGTTAACTATGGCTACACCTTC.

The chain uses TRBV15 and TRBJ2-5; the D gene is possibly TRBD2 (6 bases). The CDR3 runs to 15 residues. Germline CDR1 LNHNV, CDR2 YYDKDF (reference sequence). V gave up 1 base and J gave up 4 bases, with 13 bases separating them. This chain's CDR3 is CATSRAPQGGETQYF. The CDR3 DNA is TGTGCCACCAGCAGAGCTCCTCAGGGAGGAGAGACCCAGTACTTC.

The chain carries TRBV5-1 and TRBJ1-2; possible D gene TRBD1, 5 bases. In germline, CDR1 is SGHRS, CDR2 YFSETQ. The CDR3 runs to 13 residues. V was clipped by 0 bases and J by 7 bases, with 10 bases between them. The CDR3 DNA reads TGCGCCAGCAGCTTGGGGGGACTATTTGGCTACACCTTC. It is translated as CASSLGGLFGYTF.

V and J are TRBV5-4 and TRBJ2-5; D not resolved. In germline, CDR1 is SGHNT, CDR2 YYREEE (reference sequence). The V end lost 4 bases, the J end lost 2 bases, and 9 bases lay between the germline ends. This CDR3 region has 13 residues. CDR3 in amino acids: CASSEKVQETQYF. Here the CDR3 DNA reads TGTGCCAGCAGCGAGAAAGTACAAGAGACCCAGTACTTC. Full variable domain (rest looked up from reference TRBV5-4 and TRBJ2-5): ETGVTQSPTHLIKTRGQQVTLRCSSQSGHNTVSWYQQALGQGPQFIFQYYREEENGRGNFPPRFSGLQFPNYSSELNVNALELDDSALYLCASSEKVQETQYFGPGTRLLVL.

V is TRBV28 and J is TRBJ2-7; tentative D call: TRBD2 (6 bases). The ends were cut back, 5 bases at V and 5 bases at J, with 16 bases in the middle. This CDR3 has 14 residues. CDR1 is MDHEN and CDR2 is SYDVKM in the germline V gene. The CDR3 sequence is CASSPLRGEDEQYF. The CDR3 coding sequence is TGTGCCAGCAGTCCACTACGAGGGGAGGACGAGCAGTACTTC.

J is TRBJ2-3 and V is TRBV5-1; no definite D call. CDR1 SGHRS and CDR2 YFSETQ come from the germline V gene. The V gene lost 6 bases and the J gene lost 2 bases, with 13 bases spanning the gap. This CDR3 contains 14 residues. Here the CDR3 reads CASTRTLDTDTQYF. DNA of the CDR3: TGCGCCAGCACCCGGACCCTAGACACAGATACGCAGTATTTT.

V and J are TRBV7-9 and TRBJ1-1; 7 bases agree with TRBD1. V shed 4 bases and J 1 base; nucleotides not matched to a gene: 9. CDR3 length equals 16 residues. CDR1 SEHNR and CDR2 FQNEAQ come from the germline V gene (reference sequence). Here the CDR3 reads CASSSGGNRGNTEAFF. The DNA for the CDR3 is TGTGCCAGCAGCTCCGGGGGTAACAGGGGGAACACTGAAGCTTTCTTT.